This TCR beta chain was obtained from a study of read filtering for tumor transcriptome and immune sequencing. Study at large: Roughly 8 patients were R-ISS I, some 16 were R-ISS II, more than five were R-ISS III. DNase treatment preceded whole-transcriptome library preparation. Study-wide results and caveats: IR-seq captured clonotypes deeper and more reliably than RNA-seq.

This library used roughly 400 ng RNA and molecular barcoded adaptors spanning alpha/delta and beta/gamma chains. TCRdb re-called the reads with MiXCR, one entry per CDR3 protein. This sample has fewer than 45,000 distinct CDR3 sequences, with 10% to 15% found just once. Germline values: CDR1 KGHDR, CDR2 SFDVKD. This CDR3 spans 17 amino acids. V was clipped by 3 bases and J by 8 bases; unmatched bases: 11. This clonotype qualifies as medium-sized. The antigen remains undetermined. The sequenced sample was a population of CD138-negative cells sorted from bone marrow. V is TRBV24-1 and J is TRBJ2-1; 11 bases line up with TRBD2. The TCR sequence derives from a donor at least 40 years old with multiple myeloma. The CDR3 spells CATSDRGLAGGFHEQFF. The CDR3, as DNA: TGTGCCACCAGTGATCGGGGTCTAGCGGGAGGATTCCATGAGCAGTTCTTC.